This T cell receptor beta chain was found in a study of monozygotic twins with inflammatory bowel disease. TCRdb re-called the 5' RACE reads; one entry per CDR3 protein, DNA not given. The sample table sets out just over 300,000 distinct CDR3 sequences. This sequence originates from a human donor with ulcerative colitis or Crohn's disease, or a healthy co-twin of an affected twin (not recorded which). The sequenced sample consisted of blood.

The CDR3 here is CSARRDSNSGNTIYF. The chain recombines TRBV20-1 with TRBJ1-3; the TCRdb D gene call, TRBD1, has no DNA to confirm it. The CDR3 is 15 residues long. CDR1 DFQATT and CDR2 SNEGSKA come from the germline V gene (reference sequence).